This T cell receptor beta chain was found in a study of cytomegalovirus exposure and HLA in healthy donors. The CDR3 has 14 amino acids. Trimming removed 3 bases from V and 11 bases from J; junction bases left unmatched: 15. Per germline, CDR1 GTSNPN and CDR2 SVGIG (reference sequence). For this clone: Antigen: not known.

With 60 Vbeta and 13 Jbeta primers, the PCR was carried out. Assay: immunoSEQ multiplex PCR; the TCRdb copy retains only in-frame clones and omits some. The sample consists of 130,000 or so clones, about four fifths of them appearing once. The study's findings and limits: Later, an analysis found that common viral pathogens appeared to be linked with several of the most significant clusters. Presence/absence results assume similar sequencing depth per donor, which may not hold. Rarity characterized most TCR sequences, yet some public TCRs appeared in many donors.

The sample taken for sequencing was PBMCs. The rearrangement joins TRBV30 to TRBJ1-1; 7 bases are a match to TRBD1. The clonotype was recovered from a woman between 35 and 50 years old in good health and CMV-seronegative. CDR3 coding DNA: TGTGCCTGGAGCGGGGACGGTGGGGCAGGGGGGGCTTTCTTT. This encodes CAWSGDGGAGGAFF.